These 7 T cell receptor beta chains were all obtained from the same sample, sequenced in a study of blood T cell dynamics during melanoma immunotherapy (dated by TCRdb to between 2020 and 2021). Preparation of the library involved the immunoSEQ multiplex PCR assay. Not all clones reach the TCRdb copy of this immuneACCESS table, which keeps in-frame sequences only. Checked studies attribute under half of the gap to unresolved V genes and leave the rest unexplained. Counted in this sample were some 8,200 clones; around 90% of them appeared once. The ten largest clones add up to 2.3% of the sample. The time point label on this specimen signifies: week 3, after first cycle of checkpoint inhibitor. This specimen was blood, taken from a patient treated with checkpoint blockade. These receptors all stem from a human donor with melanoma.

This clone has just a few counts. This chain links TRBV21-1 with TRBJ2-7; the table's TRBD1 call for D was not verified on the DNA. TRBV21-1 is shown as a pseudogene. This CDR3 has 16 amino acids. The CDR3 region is CASSAQWWTGLYEQYF. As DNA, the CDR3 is TGTGCCAGCAGCGCCCAGTGGTGGACAGGGCTCTACGAGCAGTACTTC.

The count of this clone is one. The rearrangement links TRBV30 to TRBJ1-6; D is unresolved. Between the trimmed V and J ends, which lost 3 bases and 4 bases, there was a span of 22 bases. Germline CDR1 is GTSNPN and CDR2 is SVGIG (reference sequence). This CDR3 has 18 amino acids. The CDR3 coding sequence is TGTGCCTGGAGGCGTGGATTTGTGGGGATGGGGTATAATTCACCCCTCCACTTT. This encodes CAWRRGFVGMGYNSPLHF.

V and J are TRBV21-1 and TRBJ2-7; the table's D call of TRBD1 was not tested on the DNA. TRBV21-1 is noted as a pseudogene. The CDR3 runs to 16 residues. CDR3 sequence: CASSKADRLNIYEQYF. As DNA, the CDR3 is TGTGCCAGCAGCAAAGCTGACAGATTAAATATCTACGAGCAGTACTTC.

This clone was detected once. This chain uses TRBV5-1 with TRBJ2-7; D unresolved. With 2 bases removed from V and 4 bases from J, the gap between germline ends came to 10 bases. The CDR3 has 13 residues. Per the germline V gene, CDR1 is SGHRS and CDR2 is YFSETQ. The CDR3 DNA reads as TGCGCCAGCAGCTTAACTGTAGAGTACGAGCAGTACTTC. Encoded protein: CASSLTVEYEQYF. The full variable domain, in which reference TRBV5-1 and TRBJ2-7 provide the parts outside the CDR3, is KAGVTQTPRYLIKTRGQQVTLSCSPISGHRSVSWYQQTPGQGLQFLFEYFSETQRNKGNFPGRFSGRQFSNSRSEMNVSTLELGDSALYLCASSLTVEYEQYFGPGTRLTVT.

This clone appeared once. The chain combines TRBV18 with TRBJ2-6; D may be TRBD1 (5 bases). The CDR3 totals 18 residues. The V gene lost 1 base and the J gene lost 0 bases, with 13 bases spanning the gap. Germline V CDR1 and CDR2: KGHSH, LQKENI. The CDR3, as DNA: TGTGCCAGCTCACCACTTCCAGGGTCTCACTCTGGGGCCAACGTCCTGACTTTC. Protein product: CASSPLPGSHSGANVLTF.

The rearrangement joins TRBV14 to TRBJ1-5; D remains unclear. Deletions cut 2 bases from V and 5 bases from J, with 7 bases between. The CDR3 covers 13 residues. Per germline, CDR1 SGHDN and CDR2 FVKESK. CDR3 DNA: TGTGCCAGCAGCCAATTCCAAGATCAGCCCCAGCATTTT. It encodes CASSQFQDQPQHF.

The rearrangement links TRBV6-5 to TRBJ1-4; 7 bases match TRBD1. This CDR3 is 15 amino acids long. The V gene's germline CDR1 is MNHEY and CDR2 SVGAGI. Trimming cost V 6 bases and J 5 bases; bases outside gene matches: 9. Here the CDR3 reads CASRRDRDPNEKLFF. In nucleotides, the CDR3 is TGTGCCAGCAGGCGCGACAGGGACCCGAATGAAAAACTGTTTTTT.